The clone carrying this T cell receptor beta chain was picked up a small number of times. What it binds is not known. The sample belongs to a study of response to subunit inactivated influenza vaccine. Study outcomes and limitations: Few additional T cells are recruited per seasonal influenza vaccination, authors suggested.

TCRdb used MiXCR to reprocess the RT-PCR reads, holding one entry per CDR3 protein. The data show about 150,000 distinct CDR3 sequences, with 9.5% to 12% seen just once and approximately 39% held by the top ten. This TCR derives from a man between 50 and 75 years old who received an inactivated influenza vaccine. This material consisted of CD8+ T cells sorted from PBMCs, taken around 25 months after vaccination.

Here the CDR3 DNA reads TGTGCCAGCAGCTCAGGCCCTCTAGCGGGGGGCTTCAATGAGCAGTTCTTC. Translated: CASSSGPLAGGFNEQFF. The rearrangement links TRBV11-2 to TRBJ2-1, with 11 positions matching TRBD2. CDR3 size: 17 residues. The ends lost 4 bases at V and 6 bases at J; junction bases unmatched: 11. The V gene's germline CDR1 is SGHAT and CDR2 FQNNGV.